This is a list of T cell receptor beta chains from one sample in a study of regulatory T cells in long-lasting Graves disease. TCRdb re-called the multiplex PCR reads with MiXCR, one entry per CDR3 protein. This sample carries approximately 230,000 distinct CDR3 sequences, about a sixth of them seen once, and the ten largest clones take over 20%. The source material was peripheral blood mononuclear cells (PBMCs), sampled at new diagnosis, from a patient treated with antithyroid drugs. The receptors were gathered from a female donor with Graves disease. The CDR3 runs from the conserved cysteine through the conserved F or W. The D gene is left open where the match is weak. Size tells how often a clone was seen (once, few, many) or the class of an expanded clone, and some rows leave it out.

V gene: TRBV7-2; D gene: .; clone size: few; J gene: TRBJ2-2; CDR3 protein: CASSLASRGELFF
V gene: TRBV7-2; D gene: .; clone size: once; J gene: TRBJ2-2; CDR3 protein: CASSLSSAGELFF
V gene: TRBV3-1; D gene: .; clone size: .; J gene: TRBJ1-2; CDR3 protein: CASSQERRAGYGYTF
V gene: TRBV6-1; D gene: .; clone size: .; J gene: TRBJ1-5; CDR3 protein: CASSESGANYSNQPQHF
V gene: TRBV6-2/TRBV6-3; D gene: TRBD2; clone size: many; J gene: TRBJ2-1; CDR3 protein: CASSDYLLAGGNEQFF
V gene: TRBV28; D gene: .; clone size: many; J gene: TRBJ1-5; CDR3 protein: CASSPSGYNQPQHF
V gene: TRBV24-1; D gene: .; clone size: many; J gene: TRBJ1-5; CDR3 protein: CATSDNAPYSNQPQHF
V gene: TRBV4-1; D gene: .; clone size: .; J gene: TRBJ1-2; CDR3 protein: CTSSQVGQNYGYTF
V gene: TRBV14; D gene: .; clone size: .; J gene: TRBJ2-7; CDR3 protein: CASSQTNGRNYEQYF
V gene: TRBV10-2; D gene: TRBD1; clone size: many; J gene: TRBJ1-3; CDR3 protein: CASSEPGTGSGNTIYF
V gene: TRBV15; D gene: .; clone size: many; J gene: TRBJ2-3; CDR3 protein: CATSRDGDTQYF
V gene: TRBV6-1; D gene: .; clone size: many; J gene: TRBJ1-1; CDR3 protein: CASSLTIYTGNTEAFF
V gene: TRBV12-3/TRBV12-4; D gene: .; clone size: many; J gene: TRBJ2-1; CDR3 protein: CASSLLSFSSYNEQFF
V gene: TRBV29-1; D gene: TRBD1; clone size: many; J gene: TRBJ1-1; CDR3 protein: CSATGGGKTEAFF
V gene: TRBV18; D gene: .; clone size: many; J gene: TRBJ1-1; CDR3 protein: CASSPPSRGSKTEAFF
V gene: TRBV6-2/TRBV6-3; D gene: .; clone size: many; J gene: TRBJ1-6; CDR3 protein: CASSFLTADNSPLHF
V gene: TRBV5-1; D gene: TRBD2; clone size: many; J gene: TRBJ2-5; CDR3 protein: CASSPMSGGIETQYF
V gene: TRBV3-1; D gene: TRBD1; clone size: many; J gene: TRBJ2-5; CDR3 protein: CASSQVGTGILQETQYF
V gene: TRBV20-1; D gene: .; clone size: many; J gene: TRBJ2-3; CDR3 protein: CSAEARDRSTDTQYF
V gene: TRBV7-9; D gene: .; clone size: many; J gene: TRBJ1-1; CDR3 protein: CASSLVGLSEAFF
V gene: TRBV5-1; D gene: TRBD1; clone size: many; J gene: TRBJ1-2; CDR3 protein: CASSLDRAYGYTF
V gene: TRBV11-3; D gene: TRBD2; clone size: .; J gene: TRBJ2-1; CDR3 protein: CASSARSSGRFGNEQFF
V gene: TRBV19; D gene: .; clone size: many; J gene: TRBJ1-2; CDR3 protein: CASSREGGGYTF
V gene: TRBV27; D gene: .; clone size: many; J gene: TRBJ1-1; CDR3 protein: CASNGYNTEAFF
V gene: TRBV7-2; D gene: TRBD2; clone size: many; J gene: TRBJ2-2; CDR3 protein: CASREGRASTGELFF
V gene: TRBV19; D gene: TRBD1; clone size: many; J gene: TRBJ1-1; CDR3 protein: CASSLGDRGNEAFF
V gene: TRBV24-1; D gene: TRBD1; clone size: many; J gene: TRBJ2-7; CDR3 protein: CATSEHLSWDRSYEQYF
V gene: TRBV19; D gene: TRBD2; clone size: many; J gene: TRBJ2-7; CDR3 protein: CASSQLAGGYYEQYF
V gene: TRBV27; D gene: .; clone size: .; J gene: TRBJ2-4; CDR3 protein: CASNLTDLNIQYF
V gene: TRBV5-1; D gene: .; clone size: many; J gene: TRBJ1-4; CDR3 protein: CASSLAQGTNEKLFF
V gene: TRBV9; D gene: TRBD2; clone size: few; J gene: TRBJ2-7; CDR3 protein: CASGRREASYEQYF
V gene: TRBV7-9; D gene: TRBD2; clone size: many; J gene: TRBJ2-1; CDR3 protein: CASRRGRETYNEQFF